The 14 T cell receptor beta chains below all came from one sample that was sequenced in a study of cytomegalovirus exposure and HLA in healthy donors. The PCR used 60 Vbeta and 13 Jbeta primers. The protocol was immunoSEQ multiplex PCR, while the TCRdb copy is restricted to in-frame clones and leaves out a portion. The sample contains about 100,000 clones, 60% to 75% of which appear only once. Sample: PBMCs. Every receptor here comes from a man aged 25 to 40 in good health and CMV-seronegative.

The chain carries TRBV18 and TRBJ2-1, with TRBD2 as a possible D gene (5 bases). From germline, CDR1 is KGHSH and CDR2 LQKENI. This CDR3 is 14 amino acids long. The V end was cut by 3 bases, the J end by 5 bases, with 11 bases between. CDR3 region: CASSPSRGDNEQFF. In DNA form, the CDR3 reads TGTGCCAGCTCACCTTCCCGGGGAGACAATGAGCAGTTCTTC.

About this clone itself: One end of the junction varies from germline; a read error may be responsible. The rearrangement uses TRBV10-3 and TRBJ2-5; TRBD1 aligns across 7 bases. Germline loops: CDR1 ENHRY, CDR2 SYGVKD. The CDR3 totals 13 residues. The CDR3 sequence is CATQTGIQGTQYF. CDR3 coding DNA: TGTGCCACCCAGACAGGGATCCAAGGGACCCAGTACTTC.

This clone was counted only a few times. CDR3 amino acids: CASSIGRDSEKLFF. CDR3 nucleotides: TGTGCCAGTAGTATAGGAAGGGACAGCGAAAAACTGTTTTTT. V usage is TRBV19 and J usage is TRBJ1-4; 7 nucleotides line up with TRBD1. V shed 1 base and J 8 bases; nucleotides not matched to a gene: 4. The germline V gene has CDR1 LNHDA and CDR2 SQIVND (reference sequence). This CDR3 region has 14 residues. The complete variable domain, with remaining parts taken from reference TRBV19 and TRBJ1-4, reads DGGITQSPKYLFRKEGQNVTLSCEQNLNHDAMYWYRQDPGQGLRLIYYSQIVNDFQKGDIAEGYSVSREKKESFPLTVTSAQKNPTAFYLCASSIGRDSEKLFFGSGTQLSVL.

V is TRBV4-1 and J is TRBJ2-5, with 7 nucleotides matching TRBD1. V gave up 0 bases and J gave up 11 bases; unmatched junction bases: 9. The CDR3 runs 14 residues. Germline lookup yields CDR1 MGHRA and CDR2 YSYEKL. CDR3 sequence reads: CASSQDPTGSAQYF. The CDR3 region has the DNA TGCGCCAGCAGCCAAGACCCGACAGGGTCGGCGCAGTACTTC.

V and J are TRBV9 and TRBJ2-7; TRBD1 aligns across 10 bases. The V gene end was trimmed by 3 bases and the J gene end by 3 bases; junction bases not matched to a gene: 3. The CDR3 covers 14 residues. Per the germline V gene, CDR1 is SGDLS and CDR2 is YYNGEE. The CDR3 here is CASSGGDRGYEQYF. CDR3 nucleotide sequence: TGTGCCAGCAGCGGAGGGGACAGGGGCTACGAGCAGTACTTC.

J is TRBJ2-5 and V is TRBV19; 8 nucleotides match TRBD1. Germline V gene lookup returns CDR1 LNHDA and CDR2 SQIVND (reference sequence). The junction had 8 bases not matched to a gene; V was cut back by 3 bases and J by 5 bases. The CDR3 has 15 residues. CDR3 protein: CASSMGQGAWETQYF. The CDR3 nucleotides read TGTGCCAGTAGTATGGGGCAGGGGGCGTGGGAGACCCAGTACTTC.

The chain uses TRBV2 and TRBJ1-4; D ambiguous. The CDR3 loop spans 15 amino acids. The germline gives CDR1 SNHLY, CDR2 FYNNEI. With 6 bases removed from V and 0 bases from J, the gap between germline ends came to 11 bases. The CDR3 DNA reads as TGTGCCAGCAGGCTGACACCCTCAACTAATGAAAAACTGTTTTTT. Translated, it gives CASRLTPSTNEKLFF.

This clone was seen a few times. This rearrangement joins TRBV18 to TRBJ2-6; D remains ambiguous. The CDR3 extends over 15 amino acids. V gave up 3 bases and J gave up 0 bases, with 6 bases separating them. Germline V gene data show CDR1 as KGHSH and CDR2 as LQKENI. The CDR3 loop reads CASSPTSSGANVLTF. In DNA form, the CDR3 reads TGTGCCAGCTCACCTACAAGCTCTGGGGCCAACGTCCTGACTTTC.

This clone was observed a handful of times. The genes are TRBV5-1 and TRBJ2-1; possible D gene TRBD2, 5 bases. Germline CDR1 and CDR2: SGHRS and YFSETQ. The CDR3 runs to 15 residues. V dropped 3 bases and J dropped 1 base, with 11 bases sitting between them. In DNA, the CDR3 is TGCGCCAGCAGCTCAGAACCGGGGTCCTACAATGAGCAGTTCTTC. It yields the protein CASSSEPGSYNEQFF.

This chain joins TRBV11-2 and TRBJ2-5, with TRBD2 identical over 9 bases. CDR1 SGHAT and CDR2 FQNNGV come from the germline V gene. The V and J ends lost 1 base and 3 bases, in that order; junction bases with no gene match: 9. The CDR3 is 17 residues long. The CDR3 loop is CASSLVLAGELKETQYF. DNA of the CDR3: TGTGCCAGCAGCTTAGTCTTAGCGGGAGAATTGAAAGAGACCCAGTACTTC.

This clone was detected a few times. CDR3 sequence (DNA): TGTGCCAGCAGCCGGGACAGTTACGAGCAGTACTTC. Amino acids: CASSRDSYEQYF. The V call is TRBV5-4, the J call TRBJ2-7; 7 bases align to TRBD1. Germline assignment: CDR1 SGHNT and CDR2 YYREEE (reference sequence). The ends lost 4 bases at V and 4 bases at J; junction bases unmatched: 2. The CDR3 totals 12 residues.

This clone was picked up one time. J is TRBJ1-2 and V is TRBV11-2; a possible D gene is TRBD1 (6 bases). Trimming took 5 bases from V and 4 from J, leaving 20 bases between them. Germline CDR1 reads SGHAT; CDR2 reads FQNNGV. CDR3 length: 16 residues. The DNA of the CDR3 is TGTGCCAGCAGCGAAACCCCCGACGGACAGCCCTATGGCTACACCTTC. It codes for CASSETPDGQPYGYTF.

The gene calls are TRBV4-2 and TRBJ2-7; tentative D call: TRBD1 (5 bases). Trimming took off 0 bases at V and 2 bases at J, with 14 bases between the two ends. The CDR3 is made up of 16 amino acids. The germline CDR1 and CDR2 sequences are LGHNA and YNFKEQ. CDR3 in amino acids: CASSQEARANPYEQYF. For the CDR3, the DNA is TGTGCCAGCAGCCAAGAGGCCAGGGCGAATCCCTACGAGCAGTACTTC.

The genes are TRBV29-1 and TRBJ1-1; 8 bases are shared with TRBD1. Unmatched junction bases numbered 2, after V lost 4 bases and J lost 4 bases. Germline CDR1 is SQVTM and CDR2 is ANQGSEA. The CDR3 consists of 12 residues. CDR3 residues: CSVATGATEAFF. The CDR3 coding sequence is TGCAGCGTTGCGACAGGGGCCACTGAAGCTTTCTTT.